This note documents a single TCR beta chain sequence. TCRdb's copy holds only in-frame clones and misses some; the assay was immunoSEQ multiplex PCR. The table shows about 140,000 clones, with 65% to 85% occurring only once. The sample belongs to a study of blood T cell repertoires in COVID-19. Across the study: PBMCs, B-cell-depleted T cells, or T cells were the source of the cDNA or gDNA that made up the material.

This TCR came from an older woman with acute or convalescent COVID-19. Specimen: peripheral blood.

DNA for the CDR3: TGTGCCATCAGTGACAGGGGGCCTGGAGACACTGAAGCTTTCTTT. Its translation: CAISDRGPGDTEAFF. The chain couples TRBV10-3 to TRBJ1-1; 8 bases fit TRBD1. This CDR3 spans 15 amino acids. Looked up from germline, CDR1 is ENHRY and CDR2 is SYGVKD. The ends lost 3 bases at V and 3 bases at J; junction bases unmatched: 6.